This TCR beta chain was documented in a study of T cell changes during pregnancy in multiple sclerosis. Clones were sequenced by immunoSEQ multiplex PCR, and TCRdb holds only the in-frame ones, with some missing. The table records 75,000 to 80,000 clones, 70% to 90% of them present only once. This sequence was found in a female donor with multiple sclerosis, enrolled in a pregnancy study. Sequences were derived from peripheral blood, sampled before pregnancy.

CDR3 DNA: TGTGCCACCGCGGGGACCCGCGGCGATGAGCAGTTCTTC. It yields the protein CATAGTRGDEQFF. This chain links TRBV6-1 with TRBJ2-1, with D perhaps matching TRBD2 (6 bases). V lost 10 bases, J lost 8 bases, and 18 bases lay in between. There are 13 residues in the CDR3. The germline CDR1 and CDR2 sequences are MNHNS and SASEGT.